The present T cell receptor beta chain was sequenced within a study of T cell responses to AZD1222 COVID-19 vaccine. Regarding the study as a whole: Repertoires were obtained only post-peak T cell response. At baseline, seropositivity was found in only 6 or 7 AZD1222 recipients. The donor group comprised mostly white British people and more females; the analysis possibly underestimated clonal diversity.

Second-dose groups at about 4 or about 12 weeks were pooled. Germline loops: CDR1 SGDLS, CDR2 YYNGEE. The J segment lost 2 bases and the V segment lost 2 bases, leaving 10 bases of the junction unmatched. This CDR3 has 19 amino acids. Measured with immunoSEQ multiplex PCR; TCRdb has only the in-frame clones, and not every one. In the table there are about 140,000 clones, roughly nine tenths of which are singletons. Of note for this clone: What it binds is not known.

The TCR comes from an adult who received the AZD1222 COVID-19 vaccine. This chain connects TRBV9 to TRBJ2-3; 14 bases align to TRBD2. Material: peripheral blood, obtained 28 days after the second AZD1222 dose. This CDR3 is CASSVGLAGGILNTDTQYF. CDR3 coding DNA: TGTGCCAGCAGCGTTGGACTAGCGGGGGGTATATTAAACACAGATACGCAGTATTTT.